The clone carrying this T cell receptor beta chain was picked up many times. Because the library targeted alpha chains, this beta chain is an off-target read whose size means little. The source of the sample is a study of spatial heterogeneity in lung cancer. Time point given: sample taken at primary tumor resection. Unsorted whole RNA samples from tumor, nontumor lung or frozen PBMC were sequenced. The CDR3 spans 14 residues. V lost 0 bases and J 9 bases, leaving 14 bases between the germline ends. Per the germline V gene, CDR1 is SGHDN and CDR2 is FVKESK. Via MiXCR, TCRdb re-called the 5' RACE reads, giving one row per CDR3 protein. Of under 7,500 distinct CDR3 sequences detected, 7% appear once; the ten largest clones hold around 77%.

This chain connects TRBV14 to TRBJ2-5; D is undetermined. Sequenced material: PBMCs, taken at surgery. The TCR originated in a male donor with early-stage non-small cell lung cancer. CDR3 bases: TGTGCCAGCAGCCAAGAAGCCCGTCGAGGAGCCCAGTACTTC. It yields the protein CASSQEARRGAQYF.